Below are 5 T cell receptor beta chains sequenced from a single sample in a study of CD8+CD57+ T cells in acquired aplastic anemia (dated by TCRdb to 2017 to 2018). Reads for this sample came from an Illumina HiSeq 2000. Profiling of TCR beta VDJ combinations and CDR3 sequences used genomic DNA as the template. Clones were called with MiXCR by TCRdb after fastp trimmed the public reads at Q25, and only in-frame beta chains were retained. Every CDR3 protein is listed once, alongside the most common genes and DNA of its rows. This sample has around 170,000 distinct CDR3 sequences in its table, and 55% to 80% of those were observed once. The biggest ten clones account for over 40% of the sample. The source material was sorted CD4+, CD8+, or CD8+CD57+ T cells (not recorded which) from PBMCs. All receptors come from a human donor in good health.

This clonotype has just a few counts. The chain combines TRBV20-1 with TRBJ2-7, with D perhaps matching TRBD1 (6 bases). CDR3 size: 13 residues. Germline loops: CDR1 DFQATT, CDR2 SNEGSKA (reference sequence). Trimming removed 0 bases from V and 6 bases from J, with 12 bases in between. CDR3 nucleotides: TGCAGTGCTAGAGACAGGGGTGAGCTCGAGCAGTACTTC. It is translated as CSARDRGELEQYF.

The V and J genes are TRBV19 and TRBJ2-2; D is unclear. The CDR3 has 12 residues. V lost 2 bases to trimming and J lost 5 bases, with 3 bases between them. Germline CDR1 and CDR2: LNHDA and SQIVND (reference sequence). The CDR3 spells CASSIPTGELFF. The CDR3, as DNA: TGTGCCAGTAGTATACCTACCGGGGAGCTGTTTTTT.

The chain combines TRBV11-3 with TRBJ1-2; D perhaps matches TRBD1 (6 bases). This CDR3 has 16 amino acids. Trimming removed 5 bases at V and 1 base at J, with 17 bases between. From germline, CDR1 is SGHNT and CDR2 YENEEA. The CDR3 sequence: CASSLVSGAFNYGYTF. The CDR3 DNA reads TGTGCCAGCAGCCTAGTGTCGGGGGCTTTTAACTATGGCTACACCTTC.

This clonotype was seen ten or more times. The gene calls are TRBV5-1 and TRBJ2-1; 11 nucleotides match TRBD2. The germline gives CDR1 SGHRS, CDR2 YFSETQ. V dropped 0 bases and J dropped 4; count of bases not matched to a gene: 6. This CDR3 comprises 17 residues. The CDR3 region is CASSLAPGLAVYNEQFF. CDR3 DNA: TGCGCCAGCAGCTTGGCCCCGGGACTAGCGGTTTACAATGAGCAGTTCTTC.

In the case of this clonotype: A read error may explain this, as a much larger clone is one base away. The chain is built from TRBV24-1 and TRBJ2-1, with unresolved D. The CDR3 runs 15 residues. The V end lost 4 bases, the J end lost 0 bases, and 9 bases lay between the germline ends. CDR1 and CDR2 (germline): KGHDR, SFDVKD. CDR3 protein: CATSERKSSYNEQFF. CDR3 nucleotides: TGTGCCACCAGTGAACGGAAGAGCTCCTACAATGAGCAGTTCTTC.